A selection of T cell receptor beta chains follows, all from one sample in a study of T cell responses to AZD1222 COVID-19 vaccine. Clones were sequenced by immunoSEQ multiplex PCR, and TCRdb holds only the in-frame ones, with some missing. The sample records 150,000 to 200,000 clones, roughly 93% being singletons. The sequencing used peripheral blood, collected on day 0 of AZD1222 vaccination. Every receptor here comes from an adult in good health. CDR3s include the opening cysteine and the closing phenylalanine or tryptophan. The size field is filled for only some rows; it gives once, few, many or a size class.

V gene	J gene	clone size	CDR3 protein
TRBV19	TRBJ2-1	NA	CASSIDGGLSSEQFF
TRBV6-2/TRBV6-3	TRBJ1-3	once	CASSPSTSGNTIYF
TRBV21-1	TRBJ2-3	NA	CASSKVKREYRDTQYF
TRBV5-4	TRBJ2-2	NA	CASSLRQGIGELFF
TRBV27	TRBJ1-1	NA	CASRGNTEAFF
TRBV3-1/TRBV3-2	TRBJ1-1	few	CASSQGTDEAFF
TRBV10-1	TRBJ2-3	NA	CASSDSTSSGDTQYF
TRBV6-5	TRBJ1-1	few	CASIQGGTEAFF
TRBV5-4	TRBJ1-1	NA	CASRGQGAGTEAFF
TRBV5-1	TRBJ2-1	NA	CASSLGPAVAGSTYNEQFF
TRBV18	TRBJ2-1	NA	CASSPQAPFSGIRERFF
TRBV19	TRBJ2-5	NA	CASSSGLAQETQYF